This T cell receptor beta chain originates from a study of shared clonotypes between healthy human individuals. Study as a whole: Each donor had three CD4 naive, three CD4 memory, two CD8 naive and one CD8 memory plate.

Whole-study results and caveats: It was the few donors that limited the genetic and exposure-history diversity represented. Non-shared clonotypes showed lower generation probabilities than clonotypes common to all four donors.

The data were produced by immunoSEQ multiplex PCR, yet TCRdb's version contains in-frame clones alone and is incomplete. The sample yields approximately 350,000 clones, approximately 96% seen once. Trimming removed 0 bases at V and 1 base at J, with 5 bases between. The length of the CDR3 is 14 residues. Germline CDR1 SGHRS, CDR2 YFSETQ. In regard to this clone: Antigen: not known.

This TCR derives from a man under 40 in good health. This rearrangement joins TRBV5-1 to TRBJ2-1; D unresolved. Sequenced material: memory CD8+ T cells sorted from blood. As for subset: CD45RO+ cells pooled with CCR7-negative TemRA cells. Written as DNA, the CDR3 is TGCGCCAGCAGCTTGGATTATTCCTACAATGAGCAGTTCTTC. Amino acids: CASSLDYSYNEQFF.